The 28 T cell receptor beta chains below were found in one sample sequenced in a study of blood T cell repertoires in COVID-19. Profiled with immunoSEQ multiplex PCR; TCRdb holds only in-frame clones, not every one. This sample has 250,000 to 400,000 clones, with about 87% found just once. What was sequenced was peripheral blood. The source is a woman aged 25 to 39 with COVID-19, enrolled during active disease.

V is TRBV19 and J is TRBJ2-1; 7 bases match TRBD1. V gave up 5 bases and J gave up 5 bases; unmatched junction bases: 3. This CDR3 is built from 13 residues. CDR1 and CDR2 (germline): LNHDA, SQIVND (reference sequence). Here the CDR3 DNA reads TGTGCCAGTAGTTGGGACAGAAACAATGAGCAGTTCTTC. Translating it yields CASSWDRNNEQFF.

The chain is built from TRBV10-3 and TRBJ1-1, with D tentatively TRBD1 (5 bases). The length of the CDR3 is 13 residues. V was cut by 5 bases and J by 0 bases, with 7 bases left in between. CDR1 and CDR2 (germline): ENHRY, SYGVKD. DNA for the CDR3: TGTGCCATCAGTACAGGTGTGAACACTGAAGCTTTCTTT. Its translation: CAISTGVNTEAFF.

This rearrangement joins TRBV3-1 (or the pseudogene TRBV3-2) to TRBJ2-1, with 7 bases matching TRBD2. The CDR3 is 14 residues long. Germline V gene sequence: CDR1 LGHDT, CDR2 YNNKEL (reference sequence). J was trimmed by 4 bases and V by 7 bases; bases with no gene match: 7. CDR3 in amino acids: CASTSGAEYNEQFF. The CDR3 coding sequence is TGTGCCAGCACAAGCGGGGCGGAATACAATGAGCAGTTCTTC.

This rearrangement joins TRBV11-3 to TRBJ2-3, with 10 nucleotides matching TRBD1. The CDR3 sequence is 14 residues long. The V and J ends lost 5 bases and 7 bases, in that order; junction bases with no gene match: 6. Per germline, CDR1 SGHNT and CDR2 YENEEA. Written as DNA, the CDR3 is TGTGCCAGCAGCACAATGGACAGGGGGAATACGCAGTATTTT. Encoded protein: CASSTMDRGNTQYF.

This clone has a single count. The chain's CDR3 is CASSAEWGRGTNEKLFF. For the CDR3, the DNA is TGCGCCAGCAGTGCCGAATGGGGGCGAGGGACTAATGAAAAACTGTTTTTT. This chain links TRBV10-2 with TRBJ1-4, with D tentatively TRBD1 (6 bases). Trimming cost V 4 bases and J 2 bases, with 17 bases left between them. CDR3 length: 17 residues. Per germline, CDR1 WSHSY and CDR2 SAAADI.

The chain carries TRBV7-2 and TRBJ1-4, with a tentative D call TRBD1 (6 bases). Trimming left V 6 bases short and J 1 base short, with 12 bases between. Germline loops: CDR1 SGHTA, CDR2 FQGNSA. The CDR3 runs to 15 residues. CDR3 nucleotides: TGTGCCAGCAGGTCCCTACAGGGAACTAATGAAAAACTGTTTTTT. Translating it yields CASRSLQGTNEKLFF.

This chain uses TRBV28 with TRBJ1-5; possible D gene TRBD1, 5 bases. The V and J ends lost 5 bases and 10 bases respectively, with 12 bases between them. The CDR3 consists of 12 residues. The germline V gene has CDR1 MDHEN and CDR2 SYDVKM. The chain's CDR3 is CASSTPTEPQHF. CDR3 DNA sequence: TGTGCCAGCAGTACACCGACAGAACCCCAGCATTTT.

As DNA, the CDR3 is TGTGCCAGCAGCTTTTTCGGGAAGGGCCAATACAATGAGCAGTTCTTC. The encoded protein is CASSFFGKGQYNEQFF. The rearrangement links TRBV7-9 to TRBJ2-1; D is possibly TRBD2 (5 bases). Germline V CDR1 and CDR2: SEHNR, FQNEAQ (reference sequence). This CDR3 region has 16 residues. The V end lost 3 bases, the J end lost 4 bases, and 16 bases lay between the germline ends.

The CDR3: CASSLGDRVRNTEAFF. The CDR3 DNA sequence: TGTGCCAGCAGCTTGGGGGACAGGGTCCGGAACACTGAAGCTTTCTTT. This chain links TRBV5-4 with TRBJ1-1, with 9 bases matching TRBD1. V dropped 0 bases and J dropped 1; count of bases not matched to a gene: 4. Per the germline V gene, CDR1 is SGHNT and CDR2 is YYREEE (reference sequence). There are 16 residues in the CDR3.

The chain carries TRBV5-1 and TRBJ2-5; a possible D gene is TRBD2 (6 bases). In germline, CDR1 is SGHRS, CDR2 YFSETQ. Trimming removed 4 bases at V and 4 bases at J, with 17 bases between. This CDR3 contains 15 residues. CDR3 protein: CASSGGSQSRETQYF. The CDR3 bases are TGCGCCAGCAGCGGAGGGTCCCAGAGCAGAGAGACCCAGTACTTC.

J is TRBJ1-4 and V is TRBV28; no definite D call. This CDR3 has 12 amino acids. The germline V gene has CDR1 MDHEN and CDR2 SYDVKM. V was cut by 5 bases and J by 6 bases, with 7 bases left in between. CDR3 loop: CASSPSYEKLFF. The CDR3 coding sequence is TGTGCCAGCAGTCCGTCGTATGAAAAACTGTTTTTT.

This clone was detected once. CDR3 sequence: CASSRTVNEKLFF. The CDR3, as DNA: TGTGCCAGCAGTCGGACAGTTAATGAAAAACTGTTTTTT. This chain joins TRBV6-5 and TRBJ1-4; perhaps TRBD1 as D (6 bases). The CDR3 contains 13 residues. In germline, CDR1 is MNHEY, CDR2 SVGAGI. The V end lost 5 bases, the J end lost 4 bases, and 8 bases lay between the germline ends.

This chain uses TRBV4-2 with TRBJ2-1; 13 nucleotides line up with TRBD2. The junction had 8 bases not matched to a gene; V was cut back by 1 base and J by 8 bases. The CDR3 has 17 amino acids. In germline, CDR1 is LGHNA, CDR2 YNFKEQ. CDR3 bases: TGTGCCAGCAGCCAAGCTCAACTAGCGGGGGGGAGCTATGAGCAGTTCTTC. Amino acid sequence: CASSQAQLAGGSYEQFF.

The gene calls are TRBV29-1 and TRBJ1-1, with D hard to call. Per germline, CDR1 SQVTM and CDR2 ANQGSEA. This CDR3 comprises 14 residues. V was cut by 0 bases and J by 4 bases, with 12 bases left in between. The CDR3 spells CSVEEARRGTEAFF. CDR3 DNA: TGCAGCGTTGAAGAGGCCCGGCGGGGCACTGAAGCTTTCTTT.

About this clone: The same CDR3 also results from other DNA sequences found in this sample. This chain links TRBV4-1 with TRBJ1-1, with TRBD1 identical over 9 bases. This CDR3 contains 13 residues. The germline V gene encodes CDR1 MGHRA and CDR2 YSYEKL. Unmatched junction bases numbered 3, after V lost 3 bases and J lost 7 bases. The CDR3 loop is CASSQGTGIEAFF. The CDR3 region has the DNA TGCGCCAGCAGCCAGGGGACAGGGATTGAAGCTTTCTTT.

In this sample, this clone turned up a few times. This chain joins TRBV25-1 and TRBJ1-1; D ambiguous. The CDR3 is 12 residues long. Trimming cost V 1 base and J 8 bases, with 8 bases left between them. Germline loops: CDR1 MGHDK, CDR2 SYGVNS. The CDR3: CASSELGKEAFF. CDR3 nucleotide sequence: TGTGCCAGCAGTGAATTGGGCAAAGAAGCTTTCTTT.

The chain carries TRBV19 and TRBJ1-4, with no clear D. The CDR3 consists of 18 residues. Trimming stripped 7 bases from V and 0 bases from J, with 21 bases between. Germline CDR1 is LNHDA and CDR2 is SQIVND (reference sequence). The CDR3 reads CASNSAMRRPTTNEKLFF. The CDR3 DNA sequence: TGTGCCAGTAATTCGGCTATGCGCAGGCCCACAACTAATGAAAAACTGTTTTTT.

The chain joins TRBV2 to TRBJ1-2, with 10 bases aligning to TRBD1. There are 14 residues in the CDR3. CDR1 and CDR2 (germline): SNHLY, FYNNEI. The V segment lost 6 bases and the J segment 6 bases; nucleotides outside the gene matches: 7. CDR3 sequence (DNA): TGTGCCAGCAGCTCCGGGACAGGGGTTGATGGCTACACCTTC. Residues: CASSSGTGVDGYTF.

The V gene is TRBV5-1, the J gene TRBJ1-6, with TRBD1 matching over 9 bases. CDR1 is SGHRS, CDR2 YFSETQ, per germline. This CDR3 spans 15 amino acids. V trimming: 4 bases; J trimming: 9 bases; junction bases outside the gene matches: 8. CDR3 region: CASSPQGALRSPLHF. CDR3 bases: TGCGCCAGCAGCCCACAGGGGGCGCTTCGTTCACCCCTCCACTTT.

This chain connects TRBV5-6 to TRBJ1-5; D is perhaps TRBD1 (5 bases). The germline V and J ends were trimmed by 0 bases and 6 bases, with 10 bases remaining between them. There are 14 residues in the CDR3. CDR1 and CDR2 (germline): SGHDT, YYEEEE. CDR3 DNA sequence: TGTGCCAGCAGCTTGGGTGGGGCCGGTCAGCCCCAGCATTTT. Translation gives CASSLGGAGQPQHF.

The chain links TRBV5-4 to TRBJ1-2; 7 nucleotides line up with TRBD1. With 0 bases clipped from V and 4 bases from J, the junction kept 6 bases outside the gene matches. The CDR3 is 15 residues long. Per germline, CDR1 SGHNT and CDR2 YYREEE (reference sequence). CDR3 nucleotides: TGTGCCAGCAGCTTGGCCCCGACAGGGAGCTATGGCTACACCTTC. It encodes CASSLAPTGSYGYTF.

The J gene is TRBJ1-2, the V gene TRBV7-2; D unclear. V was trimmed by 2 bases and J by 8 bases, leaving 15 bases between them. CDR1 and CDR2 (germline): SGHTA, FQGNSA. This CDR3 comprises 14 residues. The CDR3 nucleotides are TGTGCCAGCAGCTTACGATCACTGGGCCCCGGCTACACCTTC. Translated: CASSLRSLGPGYTF.

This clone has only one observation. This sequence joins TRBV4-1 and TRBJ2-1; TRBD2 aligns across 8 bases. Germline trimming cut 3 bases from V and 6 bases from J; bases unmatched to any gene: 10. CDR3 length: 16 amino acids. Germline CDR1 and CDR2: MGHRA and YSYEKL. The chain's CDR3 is CASSHFTSGVSNEQFF. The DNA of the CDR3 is TGCGCCAGCAGCCATTTTACTAGCGGCGTTTCCAATGAGCAGTTCTTC.

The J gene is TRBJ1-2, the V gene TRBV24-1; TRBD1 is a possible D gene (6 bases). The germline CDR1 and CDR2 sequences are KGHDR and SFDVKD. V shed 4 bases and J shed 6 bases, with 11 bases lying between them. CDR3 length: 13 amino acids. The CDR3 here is CATSDQNRDGYTF. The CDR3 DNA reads TGTGCCACCAGTGACCAAAACAGGGATGGCTACACCTTC.

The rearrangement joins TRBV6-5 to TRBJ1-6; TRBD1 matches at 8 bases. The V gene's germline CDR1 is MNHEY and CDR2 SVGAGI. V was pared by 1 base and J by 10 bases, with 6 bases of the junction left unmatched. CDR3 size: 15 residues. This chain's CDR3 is CASSYFGQGRSPLHF. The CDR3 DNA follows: TGTGCCAGCAGTTACTTCGGACAGGGAAGATCACCCCTCCACTTT.

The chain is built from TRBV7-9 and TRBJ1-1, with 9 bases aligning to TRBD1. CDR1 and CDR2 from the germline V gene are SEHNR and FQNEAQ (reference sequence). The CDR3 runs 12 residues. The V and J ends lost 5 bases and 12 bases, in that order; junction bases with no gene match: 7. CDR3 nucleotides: TGTGCCAGCAGCAAAGGGACAGGGAAAACTTTCTTT. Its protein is CASSKGTGKTFF.

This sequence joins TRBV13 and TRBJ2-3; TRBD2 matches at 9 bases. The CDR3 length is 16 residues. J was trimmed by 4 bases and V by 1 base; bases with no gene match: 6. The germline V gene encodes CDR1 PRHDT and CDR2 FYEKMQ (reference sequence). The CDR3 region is CASSLEGLAYPDTQYF. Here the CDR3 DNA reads TGTGCCAGCAGCTTAGAGGGACTAGCTTATCCAGATACGCAGTATTTT. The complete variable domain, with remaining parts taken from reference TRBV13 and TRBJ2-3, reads AAGVIQSPRHLIKEKRETATLKCYPIPRHDTVYWYQQGPGQDPQFLISFYEKMQSDKGSIPDRFSAQQFSDYHSELNMSSLELGDSALYFCASSLEGLAYPDTQYFGPGTRLTVL.

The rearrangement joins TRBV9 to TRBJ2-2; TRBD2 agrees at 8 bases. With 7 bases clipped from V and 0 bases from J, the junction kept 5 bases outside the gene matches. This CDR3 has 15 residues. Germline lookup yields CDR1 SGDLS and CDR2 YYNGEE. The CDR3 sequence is CASGAGVTNTGELFF. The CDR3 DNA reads TGTGCCAGCGGAGCGGGGGTCACGAACACCGGGGAGCTGTTTTTT. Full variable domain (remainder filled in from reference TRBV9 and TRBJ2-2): DSGVTQTPKHLITATGQRVTLRCSPRSGDLSVYWYQQSLDQGLQFLIQYYNGEERAKGNILERFSAQQFPDLHSELNLSSLELGDSALYFCASGAGVTNTGELFFGEGSRLTVL.